The rows below give T cell receptor beta chains drawn from one sample of a study of Ad26.COV2.S vaccination and SARS-CoV-2 variants. Assay used: immunoSEQ multiplex PCR; TCRdb lists only in-frame clones, some missing. The sample records around 250,000 clones, around 87% being singletons. The starting material was peripheral blood, obtained in a trial of Ad26.COV2.S vaccine versus placebo. These receptors originate from a person between 18 and 65 years old who received the Ad26.COV2.S COVID-19 vaccine or a placebo. Each CDR3 is given with its conserved first and last residue.

V gene	J gene	CDR3 protein
TRBV11-2	TRBJ1-2	CASSPGLQGLGYTF
TRBV2	TRBJ1-6	CASSRGPVGRDSPLHF
TRBV18	TRBJ1-4	CASSHGGPATNEKLFF
TRBV10-1	TRBJ1-6	CASSEKSSYNSPLHF
TRBV5-1	TRBJ2-5	CASSPGLAGVETQYF
TRBV5-1	TRBJ2-7	CASSRAAGRSDEQYF
TRBV19	TRBJ2-1	CASRSGLAGVSYNEQFF
TRBV14	TRBJ2-7	CASSQGQLNYEQYF
TRBV6-5	TRBJ1-5	CASVGGDGRQPQHF
TRBV7-2	TRBJ1-1	CASSLGPQGTTEAFF
TRBV12-5	TRBJ2-3	CASGLGVGDTQYF
TRBV6-5	TRBJ2-7	CASSYQFRSYEQYF
TRBV5-8	TRBJ2-4	CASSGTSGLAKNIQYF
TRBV18	TRBJ1-3	CASSPAQGGSGNTIYF
TRBV7-9	TRBJ1-2	CASSFGQNYGYTF
TRBV5-1	TRBJ2-7	CASSSGRSYEQYF
TRBV23-1	TRBJ2-2	CASSPKKTGELFF
TRBV7-9	TRBJ2-5	CASSPGGGRQETQYF